This T cell receptor beta chain was sequenced during a study of T cell repertoires in cytomegalovirus infection. Study-wide background: CMV infection plus the matching HLA type was flagged by public TCR beta signatures. Overall study findings and caveats: Accumulated public TCR beta family frequency recognized individuals carrying CMV together with the relevant HLA. HLA-C-restricted CMV clonotypes gave the most frequent clonotype in two of eight donors.

A single record per CDR3 protein comes from TCRdb applying MiXCR to the reads. The top ten hold about 23% of the sample, which has 150,000 to 200,000 distinct CDR3 sequences, roughly a sixth seen once. Turning to this clonotype: Its antigen is not identified.

Germline loops: CDR1 LGHNA, CDR2 YSLEER. V lost 2 bases and J lost 1; bases outside the gene matches: 6. The CDR3 covers 16 residues. This chain joins TRBV4-3 and TRBJ2-7; 9 nucleotides match TRBD1. Sequencing was done on a sample of CD8+ T cells from PBMCs. The TCR was taken from a human donor in good health (CMV status not recorded). Some clones in this sample may be carry-over from other donors' samples. This chain's CDR3 is CASSQTAGQGSYEQYF. DNA for the CDR3: TGCGCCAGCAGCCAAACGGCGGGACAGGGTTCCTACGAGCAGTACTTC.